Listed here are 15 T cell receptor beta chains from one sample, sequenced in a study of CD4 T cell repertoires in COVID-19. Assay: immunoSEQ multiplex PCR; the TCRdb copy retains only in-frame clones and omits some. The data contain some 1,800 clones, approximately 15% of them singletons. These receptors lack a known antigen. The sample was memory CD4+ T cells, cultured in vitro, taken after recovery from COVID-19. All receptors derive from a human donor who had COVID-19.

This clone has more than one count but fewer than ten. This chain uses TRBV28 with TRBJ1-5; TRBD1 matches 10 bases. This CDR3 spans 16 amino acids. Germline CDR1 is MDHEN and CDR2 is SYDVKM. V trimming: 6 bases; J trimming: 4 bases; junction bases outside the gene matches: 9. The CDR3 DNA reads as TGTGCCAGCAGGCTTTCGACAGGGGGCGCGAATCAGCCCCAGCATTTT. Protein sequence: CASRLSTGGANQPQHF.

The chain is built from TRBV12-3 or TRBV12-4 and TRBJ1-2; no firm D call. Deletions cut 3 bases from V and 8 bases from J, with 7 bases between. There are 11 residues in the CDR3. The CDR3, as DNA: TGTGCCAGCAGTTTTAGTTTGGGCTACACCTTC. Its translation: CASSFSLGYTF.

This clone was detected only a few times. V and J are TRBV5-1 and TRBJ2-4, with 10 bases that match TRBD1. CDR3 length equals 15 residues. V shed 0 bases, J shed 7 bases, and the junction held 4 bases outside the gene matches. Germline-derived CDR1 and CDR2 are SGHRS and YFSETQ. The CDR3 loop is CASSLAGQGTNIQYF. The DNA of the CDR3 is TGCGCCAGCAGCTTGGCGGGACAGGGGACGAACATTCAGTACTTC.

This clone is medium-sized (0.01 to 0.1%) by share. The sample holds other DNA sequences that translate to the same CDR3. The V and J genes are TRBV21-1 and TRBJ2-6. TRBV21-1 counts as a pseudogene. The CDR3 is made up of 15 amino acids. CDR3 coding DNA: TGTGCCAGCAGGAGAGAATTAACAGGAGGCAACGTCCTGACTTTC. It encodes CASRRELTGGNVLTF.

This clone is labeled medium-sized. The rearrangement joins TRBV19 to TRBJ2-7, with D possibly matching TRBD1 (6 bases). The V and J ends lost 6 bases and 2 bases respectively, with 14 bases between them. Germline CDR1 is LNHDA and CDR2 is SQIVND (reference sequence). CDR3 length equals 14 residues. The CDR3 DNA reads TGTGCCAGTAGACCCGACAGGCCCCCCTACGAGCAGTACTTC. Translation: CASRPDRPPYEQYF.

In its sample, this clone ranks as large (0.1 to 1%). The chain uses TRBV7-8 and TRBJ1-2; D might be TRBD1 (6 bases). The CDR3 is 15 residues long. V gave up 3 bases and J gave up 7 bases, with 18 bases separating them. The germline V gene encodes CDR1 SGHVS and CDR2 FQNEAQ. The chain's CDR3 is CASSFDGQLGGGYTF. DNA of the CDR3: TGTGCCAGCAGCTTTGACGGACAGCTGGGGGGTGGCTACACCTTC.

V gene TRBV3-1 (or the pseudogene TRBV3-2) combines with J gene TRBJ1-6; D gene unclear. The CDR3 consists of 18 residues. The V gene's germline CDR1 is LGHDT and CDR2 YNNKEL (reference sequence). V lost 5 bases and J lost 0, with 17 bases in between. The CDR3: CASSRDNPLSSYNSPLHF. The CDR3 DNA reads TGTGCCAGCAGCAGAGATAACCCTCTGAGCTCCTATAATTCACCCCTCCACTTT.

The V call is TRBV7-2, the J call TRBJ2-7, with unresolved D. The CDR3 totals 16 residues. With 0 bases removed from V and 1 base from J, the gap between germline ends came to 13 bases. The germline gives CDR1 SGHTA, CDR2 FQGNSA. CDR3 in amino acids: CASSLAGQVLSYEQYF. The CDR3 nucleotides read TGTGCCAGCAGCTTAGCGGGCCAAGTTCTATCCTACGAGCAGTACTTC.

This clone rates as medium-sized (0.01 to 0.1%). V usage is TRBV5-6 and J usage is TRBJ1-2, with 9 bases that match TRBD1. This CDR3 has 14 residues. CDR1 SGHDT and CDR2 YYEEEE come from the germline V gene. The V segment lost 3 bases and the J segment 7 bases; nucleotides outside the gene matches: 7. This CDR3 is CASSSTGGAGGYTF. In nucleotides, the CDR3 is TGTGCCAGCAGCTCTACAGGGGGCGCAGGTGGCTACACCTTC.

This clone was picked up a small number of times. The CDR3 DNA follows: TGTGCCAGTAGTATCCGACTAGCGGGCTACAATGAGCAGTTCTTC. It yields the protein CASSIRLAGYNEQFF. This sequence joins TRBV19 and TRBJ2-1, with 10 bases aligning to TRBD2. The CDR3 has 15 residues. Looked up from germline, CDR1 is LNHDA and CDR2 is SQIVND (reference sequence). With 3 bases clipped from V and 3 bases from J, the junction kept 2 bases outside the gene matches.

By proportion, this clone is medium-sized. The V call is TRBV7-8, the J call TRBJ2-2; 8 bases line up with TRBD2. Trimming cost V 5 bases and J 2 bases; bases outside gene matches: 7. Germline-derived CDR1 and CDR2 are SGHVS and FQNEAQ. The CDR3 contains 16 residues. CDR3 protein: CASSLRRGANTGELFF. The CDR3 coding sequence is TGTGCCAGCAGCCTCAGGCGGGGGGCTAACACCGGGGAGCTGTTTTTT.

This chain uses TRBV27 with TRBJ1-1; D remains unclear. Germline V gives CDR1 MNHEY, CDR2 SMNVEV (reference sequence). The CDR3 covers 11 residues. Here the CDR3 DNA reads TGTGCGTCCGTTTTGAACACTGAAGCTTTCTTT. It translates to CASVLNTEAFF.

By sample fraction, this clone is medium-sized. This chain joins TRBV19 and TRBJ2-1, with D maybe TRBD1 (6 bases). CDR3 length: 15 residues. Per the germline V gene, CDR1 is LNHDA and CDR2 is SQIVND (reference sequence). V shed 6 bases and J shed 10 bases, with 22 bases lying between them. The chain's CDR3 is CASRPSGTPSREQFF. The CDR3 bases are TGTGCCAGTAGACCTTCCGGGACACCCTCAAGGGAGCAGTTCTTC.

This sequence joins TRBV4-1 and TRBJ2-7, with 7 bases that match TRBD2. CDR3 length equals 16 residues. Looked up from germline, CDR1 is MGHRA and CDR2 is YSYEKL. The junction had 13 bases not matched to a gene; V was cut back by 3 bases and J by 5 bases. DNA of the CDR3: TGCGCCAGCAGCCAGGGACCTGGGGGAGGGTGGGACGAGCAGTACTTC. Translation gives CASSQGPGGGWDEQYF.

By sample share, this clone is medium-sized. The chain carries TRBV29-1 and TRBJ1-2; D remains unclear. This CDR3 has 11 residues. The V end lost 4 bases, the J end lost 8 bases, and 11 bases lay between the germline ends. Germline CDR1 reads SQVTM; CDR2 reads ANQGSEA. This CDR3 reads CSVGSEGGYTF. In nucleotides, the CDR3 is TGCAGCGTTGGGTCAGAAGGGGGCTACACCTTC.